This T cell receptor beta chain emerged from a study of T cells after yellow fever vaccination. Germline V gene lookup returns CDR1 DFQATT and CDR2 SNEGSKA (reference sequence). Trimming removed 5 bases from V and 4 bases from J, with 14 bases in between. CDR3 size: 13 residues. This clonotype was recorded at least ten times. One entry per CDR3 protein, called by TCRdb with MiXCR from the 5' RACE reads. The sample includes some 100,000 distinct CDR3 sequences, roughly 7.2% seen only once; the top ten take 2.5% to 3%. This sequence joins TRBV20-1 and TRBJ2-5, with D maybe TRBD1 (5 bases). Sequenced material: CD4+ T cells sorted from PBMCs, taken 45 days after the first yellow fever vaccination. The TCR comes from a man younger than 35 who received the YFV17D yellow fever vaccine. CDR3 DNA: TGCAGTGCTCGAGGTTCTAGGGGAGAGACCCAGTACTTC. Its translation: CSARGSRGETQYF.